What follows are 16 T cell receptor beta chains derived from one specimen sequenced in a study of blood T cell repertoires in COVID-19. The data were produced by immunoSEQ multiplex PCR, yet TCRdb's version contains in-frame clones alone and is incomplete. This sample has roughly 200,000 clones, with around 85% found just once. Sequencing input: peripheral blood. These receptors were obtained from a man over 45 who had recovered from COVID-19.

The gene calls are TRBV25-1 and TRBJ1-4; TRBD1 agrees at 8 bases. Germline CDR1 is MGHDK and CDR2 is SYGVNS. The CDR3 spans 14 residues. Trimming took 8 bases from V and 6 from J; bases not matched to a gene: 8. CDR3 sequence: CASGASGGDEKLFF. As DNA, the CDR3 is TGTGCCAGCGGAGCCTCAGGGGGCGATGAAAAACTGTTTTTT.

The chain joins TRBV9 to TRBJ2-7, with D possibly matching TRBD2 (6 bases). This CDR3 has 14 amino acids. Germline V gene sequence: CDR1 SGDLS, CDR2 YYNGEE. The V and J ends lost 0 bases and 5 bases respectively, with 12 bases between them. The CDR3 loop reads CASSVVGGSDEQYF. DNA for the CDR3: TGTGCCAGCAGCGTAGTCGGAGGGTCGGACGAGCAGTACTTC.

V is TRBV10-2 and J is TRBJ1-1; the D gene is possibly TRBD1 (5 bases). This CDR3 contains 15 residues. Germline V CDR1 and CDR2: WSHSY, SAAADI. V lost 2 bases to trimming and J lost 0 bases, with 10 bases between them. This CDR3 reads CASSEVRAMNTEAFF. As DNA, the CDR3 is TGCGCCAGCAGTGAGGTCAGGGCTATGAACACTGAAGCTTTCTTT.

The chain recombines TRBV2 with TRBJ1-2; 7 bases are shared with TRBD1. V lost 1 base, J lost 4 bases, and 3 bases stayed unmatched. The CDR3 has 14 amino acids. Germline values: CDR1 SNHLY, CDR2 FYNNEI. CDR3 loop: CASSEDRGPYGYTF. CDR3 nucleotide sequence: TGTGCCAGCAGTGAAGACAGGGGACCCTATGGCTACACCTTC.

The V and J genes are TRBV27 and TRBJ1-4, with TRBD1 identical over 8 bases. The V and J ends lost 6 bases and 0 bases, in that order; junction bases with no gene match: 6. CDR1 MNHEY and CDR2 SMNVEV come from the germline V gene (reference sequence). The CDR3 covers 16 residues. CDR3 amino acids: CASRTGEGATNEKLFF. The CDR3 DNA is TGTGCCAGCAGGACAGGGGAGGGGGCAACTAATGAAAAACTGTTTTTT.

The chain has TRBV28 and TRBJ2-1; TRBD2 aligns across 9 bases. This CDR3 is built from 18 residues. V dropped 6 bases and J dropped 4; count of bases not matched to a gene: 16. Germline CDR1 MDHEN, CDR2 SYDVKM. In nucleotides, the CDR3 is TGTGCCAGCAGCCCCTTAGAGAGGGCTAGCGGGAAGTACAATGAGCAGTTCTTC. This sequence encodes CASSPLERASGKYNEQFF.

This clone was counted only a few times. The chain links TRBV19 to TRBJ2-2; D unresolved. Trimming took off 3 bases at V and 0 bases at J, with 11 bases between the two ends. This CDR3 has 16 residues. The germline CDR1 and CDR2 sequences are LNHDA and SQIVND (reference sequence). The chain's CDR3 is CASSMFQAANTGELFF. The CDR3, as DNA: TGTGCCAGTAGTATGTTTCAGGCTGCGAACACCGGGGAGCTGTTTTTT. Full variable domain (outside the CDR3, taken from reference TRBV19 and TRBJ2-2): DGGITQSPKYLFRKEGQNVTLSCEQNLNHDAMYWYRQDPGQGLRLIYYSQIVNDFQKGDIAEGYSVSREKKESFPLTVTSAQKNPTAFYLCASSMFQAANTGELFFGEGSRLTVL.

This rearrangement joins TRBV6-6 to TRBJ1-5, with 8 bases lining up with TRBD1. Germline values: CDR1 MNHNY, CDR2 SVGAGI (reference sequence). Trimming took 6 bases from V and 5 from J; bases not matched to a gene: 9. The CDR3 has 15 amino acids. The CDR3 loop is CASREGGQGDQPQHF. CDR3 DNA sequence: TGTGCCAGCAGGGAAGGAGGACAGGGAGATCAGCCCCAGCATTTT.

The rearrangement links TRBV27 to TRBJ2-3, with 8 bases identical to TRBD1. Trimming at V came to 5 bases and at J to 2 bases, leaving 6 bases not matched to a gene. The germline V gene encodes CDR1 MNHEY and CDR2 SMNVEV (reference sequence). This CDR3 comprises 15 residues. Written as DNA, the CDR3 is TGTGCCAGCAGTGACGGGACAGGTTTCACAGATACGCAGTATTTT. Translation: CASSDGTGFTDTQYF.

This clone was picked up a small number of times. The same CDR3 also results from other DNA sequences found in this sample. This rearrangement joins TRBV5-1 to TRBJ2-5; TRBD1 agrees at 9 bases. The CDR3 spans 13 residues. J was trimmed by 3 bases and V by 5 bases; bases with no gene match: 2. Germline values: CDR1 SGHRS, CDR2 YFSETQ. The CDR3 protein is CASSRQGEETQYF. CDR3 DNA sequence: TGCGCCAGCAGTCGACAGGGGGAAGAGACCCAGTACTTC.

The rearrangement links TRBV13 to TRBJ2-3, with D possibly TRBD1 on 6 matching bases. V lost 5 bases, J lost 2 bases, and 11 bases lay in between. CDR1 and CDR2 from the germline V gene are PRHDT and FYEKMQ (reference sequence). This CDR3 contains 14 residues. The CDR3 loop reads CASSKTGFTDTQYF. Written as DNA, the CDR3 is TGTGCCAGCAGCAAAACAGGGTTCACAGATACGCAGTATTTT.

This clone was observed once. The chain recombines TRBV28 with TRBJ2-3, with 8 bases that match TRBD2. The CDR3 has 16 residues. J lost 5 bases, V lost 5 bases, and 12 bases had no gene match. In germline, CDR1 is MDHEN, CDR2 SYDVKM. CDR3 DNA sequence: TGTGCCAGCAGTCCCCCGGGAGCGGGAGTGAAAGATACGCAGTATTTT. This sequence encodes CASSPPGAGVKDTQYF.

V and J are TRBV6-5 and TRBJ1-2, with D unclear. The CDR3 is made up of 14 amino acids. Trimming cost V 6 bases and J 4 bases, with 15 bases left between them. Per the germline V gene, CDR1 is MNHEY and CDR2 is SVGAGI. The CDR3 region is CASSETWAVYGYTF. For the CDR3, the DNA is TGTGCCAGCAGCGAGACCTGGGCCGTCTATGGCTACACCTTC.

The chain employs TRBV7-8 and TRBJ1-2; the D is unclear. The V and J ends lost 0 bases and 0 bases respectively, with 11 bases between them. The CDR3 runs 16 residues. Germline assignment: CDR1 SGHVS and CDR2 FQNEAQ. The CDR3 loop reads CASSLALADTNYGYTF. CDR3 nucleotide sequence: TGTGCCAGCAGCTTAGCGCTTGCAGATACTAACTATGGCTACACCTTC.

CDR3 sequence reads: CASSKVVAGDLSYEQYF. In DNA form, the CDR3 reads TGTGCCAGCAGCAAAGTGGTAGCGGGAGACCTCTCCTACGAGCAGTACTTC. The rearrangement links TRBV21-1 to TRBJ2-7; the table's D call TRBD2 went unverified against the DNA. TRBV21-1 is tagged as a pseudogene. The CDR3 runs to 17 residues.

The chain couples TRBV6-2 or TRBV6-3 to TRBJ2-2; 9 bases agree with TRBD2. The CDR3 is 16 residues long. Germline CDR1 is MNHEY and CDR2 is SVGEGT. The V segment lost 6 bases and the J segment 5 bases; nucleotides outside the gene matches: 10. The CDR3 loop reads CASSDGLAGFTGELFF. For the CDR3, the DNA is TGTGCCAGCAGCGACGGGCTAGCGGGATTTACCGGGGAGCTGTTTTTT.